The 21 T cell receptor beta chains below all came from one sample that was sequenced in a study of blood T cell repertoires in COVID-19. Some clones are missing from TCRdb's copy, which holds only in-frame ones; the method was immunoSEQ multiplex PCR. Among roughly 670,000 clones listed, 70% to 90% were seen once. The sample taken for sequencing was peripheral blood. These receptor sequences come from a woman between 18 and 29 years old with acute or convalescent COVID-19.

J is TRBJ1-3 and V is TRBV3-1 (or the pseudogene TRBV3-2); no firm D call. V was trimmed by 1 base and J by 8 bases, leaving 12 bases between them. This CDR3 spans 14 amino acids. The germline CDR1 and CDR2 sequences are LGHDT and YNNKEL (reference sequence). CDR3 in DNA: TGTGCCAGCAGCCAAGGAGATCTCGGGGACACCATATATTTT. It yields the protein CASSQGDLGDTIYF.

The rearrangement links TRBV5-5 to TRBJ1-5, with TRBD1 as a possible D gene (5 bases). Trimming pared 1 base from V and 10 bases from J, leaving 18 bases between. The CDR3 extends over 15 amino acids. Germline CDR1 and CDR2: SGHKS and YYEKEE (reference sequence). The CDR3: CASSLRQGLLDPQHF. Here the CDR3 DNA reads TGTGCCAGCAGCTTGAGGCAGGGACTTCTGGATCCCCAGCATTTT.

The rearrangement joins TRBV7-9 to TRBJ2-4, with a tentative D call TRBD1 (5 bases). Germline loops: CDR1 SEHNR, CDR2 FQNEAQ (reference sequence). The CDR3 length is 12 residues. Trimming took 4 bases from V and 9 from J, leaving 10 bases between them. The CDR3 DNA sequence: TGTGCCAGCAGCTCCAGGGTGGGCATTCAGTACTTC. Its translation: CASSSRVGIQYF.

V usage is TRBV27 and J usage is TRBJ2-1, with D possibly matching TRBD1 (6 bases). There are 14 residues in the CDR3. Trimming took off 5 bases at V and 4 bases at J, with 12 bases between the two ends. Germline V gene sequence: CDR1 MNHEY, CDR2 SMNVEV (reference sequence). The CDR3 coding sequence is TGTGCCAGCAGTCGGCTGGGGACATACAATGAGCAGTTCTTC. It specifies CASSRLGTYNEQFF.

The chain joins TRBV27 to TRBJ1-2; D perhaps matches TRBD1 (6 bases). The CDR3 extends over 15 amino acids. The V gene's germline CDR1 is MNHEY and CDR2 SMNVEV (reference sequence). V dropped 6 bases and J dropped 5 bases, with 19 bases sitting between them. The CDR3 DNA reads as TGTGCCAGCAGAACATACGGGGGGGGCTTATATGGCTACACCTTC. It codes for CASRTYGGGLYGYTF.

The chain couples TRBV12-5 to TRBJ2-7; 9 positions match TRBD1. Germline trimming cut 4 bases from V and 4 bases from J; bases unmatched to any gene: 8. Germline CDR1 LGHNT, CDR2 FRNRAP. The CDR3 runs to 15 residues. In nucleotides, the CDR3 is TGTGCTAGTGGTTCTACAGGGGGCAACCCTTACGAGCAGTACTTC. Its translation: CASGSTGGNPYEQYF.

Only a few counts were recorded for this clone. CDR3 residues: CASSQSEKLFF. Here the CDR3 DNA reads TGTGCCAGCAGCCAGTCGGAAAAACTGTTTTTT. This chain links TRBV3-1 (or the pseudogene TRBV3-2) with TRBJ1-4; D uncertain. The V gene lost 3 bases and the J gene lost 8 bases, with 4 bases spanning the gap. The CDR3 extends over 11 amino acids. Germline assignment: CDR1 LGHDT and CDR2 YNNKEL (reference sequence).

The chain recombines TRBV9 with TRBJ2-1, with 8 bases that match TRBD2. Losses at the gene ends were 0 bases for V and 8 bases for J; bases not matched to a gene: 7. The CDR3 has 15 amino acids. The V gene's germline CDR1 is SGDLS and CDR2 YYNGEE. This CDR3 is CASSVVPGGSYEQFF. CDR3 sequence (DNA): TGTGCCAGCAGCGTAGTACCGGGGGGGTCTTATGAGCAGTTCTTC.

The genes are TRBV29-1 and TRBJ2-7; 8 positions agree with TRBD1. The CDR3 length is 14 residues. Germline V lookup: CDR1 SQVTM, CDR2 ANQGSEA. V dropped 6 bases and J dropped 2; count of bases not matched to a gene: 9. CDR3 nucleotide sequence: TGCAGCGTACGCGGGGACAGGCGAACCTACGAGCAGTACTTC. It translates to CSVRGDRRTYEQYF.

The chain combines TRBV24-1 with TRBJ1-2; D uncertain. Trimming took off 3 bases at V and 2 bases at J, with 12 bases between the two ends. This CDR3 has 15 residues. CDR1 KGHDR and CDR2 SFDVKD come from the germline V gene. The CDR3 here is CATSDPAADNYGYTF. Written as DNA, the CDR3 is TGTGCCACCAGTGATCCCGCGGCAGACAACTATGGCTACACCTTC.

CDR3 sequence (DNA): TGTGCTAGTGGTCTCATAGAGAACTATGGCTACACCTTC. Translating it yields CASGLIENYGYTF. The chain links TRBV12-5 to TRBJ1-2; D is undetermined. V lost 5 bases to trimming and J lost 2 bases, with 9 bases between them. CDR3 length: 13 residues. The V gene's germline CDR1 is LGHNT and CDR2 FRNRAP.

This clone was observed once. The CDR3 sequence: CASSLTGGGSTEAFF. Here the CDR3 DNA reads TGTGCCAGCAGCTTAACGGGGGGCGGGAGCACTGAAGCTTTCTTT. V gene TRBV7-6 combines with J gene TRBJ1-1; a weak D match, TRBD1 (6 bases). The CDR3 loop spans 15 amino acids. The germline V and J ends were trimmed by 2 bases and 4 bases, with 14 bases remaining between them. CDR1 is SGHVS and CDR2 is FNYEAQ in the germline V gene. The full variable domain, completed using reference TRBV7-6 and TRBJ1-1, is GAGVSQSPRYKVTKRGQDVALRCDPISGHVSLYWYRQALGQGPEFLTYFNYEAQQDKSGLPNDRFSAERPEGSISTLTIQRTEQRDSAMYRCASSLTGGGSTEAFFGQGTRLTVV.

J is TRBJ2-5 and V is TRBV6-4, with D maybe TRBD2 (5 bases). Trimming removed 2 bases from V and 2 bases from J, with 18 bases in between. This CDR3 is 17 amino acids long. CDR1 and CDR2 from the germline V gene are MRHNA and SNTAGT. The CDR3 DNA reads TGTGCCAGCAGTGACGGGGAGCAGGTCCGATTACAAGAGACCCAGTACTTC. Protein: CASSDGEQVRLQETQYF.

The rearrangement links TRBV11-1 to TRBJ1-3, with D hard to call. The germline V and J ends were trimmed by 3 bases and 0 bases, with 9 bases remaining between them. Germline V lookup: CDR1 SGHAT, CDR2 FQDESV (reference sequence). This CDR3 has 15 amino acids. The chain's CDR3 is CASSFEGSSGNTIYF. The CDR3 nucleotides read TGTGCCAGCAGCTTTGAAGGGAGCTCTGGAAACACCATATATTTT.

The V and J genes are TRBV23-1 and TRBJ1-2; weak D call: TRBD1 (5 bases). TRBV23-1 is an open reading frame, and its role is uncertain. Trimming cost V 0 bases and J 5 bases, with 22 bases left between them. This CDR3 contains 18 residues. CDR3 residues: CASSQSVLIRGLGYGYTF. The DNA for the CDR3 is TGCGCCAGCAGTCAATCAGTACTCATTAGGGGCCTAGGGTATGGCTACACCTTC.

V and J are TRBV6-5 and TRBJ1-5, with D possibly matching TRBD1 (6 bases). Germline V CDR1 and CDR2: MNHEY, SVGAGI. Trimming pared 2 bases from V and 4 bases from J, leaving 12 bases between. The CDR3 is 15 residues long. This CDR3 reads CASSYTDRPNQPQHF. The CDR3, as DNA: TGTGCCAGCAGTTACACCGACAGGCCTAATCAGCCCCAGCATTTT.

The CDR3 loop is CASSRMDPGEQYF. CDR3 bases: TGCGCCAGCAGCCGAATGGACCCAGGGGAGCAGTATTTT. The chain joins TRBV4-1 to TRBJ2-3, with a weak D call TRBD1 (6 bases). This CDR3 comprises 13 residues. The germline V gene encodes CDR1 MGHRA and CDR2 YSYEKL. V was shortened by 4 bases and J by 11 bases, with 16 bases between the two germline ends.

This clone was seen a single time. DNA of the CDR3: TGCACCAGCAGCCAAGAAATTGGCAGGGGCCTTCCCAGCTCCTACGAGCAGTACTTC. Translated, it gives CTSSQEIGRGLPSSYEQYF. The J gene is TRBJ2-7, the V gene TRBV1; the listed D gene, TRBD1, was not tested against the DNA. TRBV1 is given as a pseudogene. The CDR3 runs 19 residues.

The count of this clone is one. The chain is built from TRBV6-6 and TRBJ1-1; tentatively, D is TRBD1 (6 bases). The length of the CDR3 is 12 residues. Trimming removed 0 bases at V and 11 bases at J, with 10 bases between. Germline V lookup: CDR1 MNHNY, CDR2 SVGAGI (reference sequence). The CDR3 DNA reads TGTGCCAGCAGTTACTCCCGGGACACCGCTTTCTTT. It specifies CASSYSRDTAFF.

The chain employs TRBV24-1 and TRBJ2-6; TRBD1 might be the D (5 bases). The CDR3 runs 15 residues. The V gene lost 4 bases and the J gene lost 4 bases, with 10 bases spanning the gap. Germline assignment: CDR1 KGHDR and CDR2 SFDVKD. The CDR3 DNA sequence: TGTGCCACCAGTGAGCAGGGATCAGGGGCCAACGTCCTGACTTTC. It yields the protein CATSEQGSGANVLTF.

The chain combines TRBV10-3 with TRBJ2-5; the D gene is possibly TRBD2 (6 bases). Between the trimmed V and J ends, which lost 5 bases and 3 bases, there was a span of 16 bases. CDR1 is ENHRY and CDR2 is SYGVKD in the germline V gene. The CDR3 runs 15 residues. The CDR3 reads CAISWTKGEEETQYF. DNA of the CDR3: TGTGCCATCAGTTGGACAAAAGGGGAGGAAGAGACCCAGTACTTC.